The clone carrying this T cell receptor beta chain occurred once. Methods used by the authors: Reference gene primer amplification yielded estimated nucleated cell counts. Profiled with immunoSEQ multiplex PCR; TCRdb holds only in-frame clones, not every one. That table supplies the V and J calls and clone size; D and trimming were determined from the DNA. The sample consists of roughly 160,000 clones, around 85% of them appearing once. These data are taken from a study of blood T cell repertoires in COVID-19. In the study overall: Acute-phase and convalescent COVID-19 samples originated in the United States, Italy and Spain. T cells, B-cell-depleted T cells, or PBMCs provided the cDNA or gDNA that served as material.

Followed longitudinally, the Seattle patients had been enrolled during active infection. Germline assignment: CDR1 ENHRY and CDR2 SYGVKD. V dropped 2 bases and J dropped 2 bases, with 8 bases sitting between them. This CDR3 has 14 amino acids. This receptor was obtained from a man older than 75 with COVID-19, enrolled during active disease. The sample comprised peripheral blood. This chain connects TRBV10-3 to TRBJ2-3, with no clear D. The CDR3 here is CAISEIDSTDTQYF. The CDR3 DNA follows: TGTGCCATCAGTGAGATAGATTCCACAGATACGCAGTATTTT.